This is a list of T cell receptor beta chains from one sample in a study of blood T cell repertoires in COVID-19. Only in-frame clones appear in the TCRdb table, and some are missing; sequencing was by immunoSEQ multiplex PCR. The sample lists 250,000 to 400,000 clones, about 91% seen once, with roughly 1.7% in the top ten. Sequenced: peripheral blood. These receptors came from a young woman with COVID-19, enrolled during active disease. CDR3s include the opening cysteine and the closing phenylalanine or tryptophan. D genes are given only for firm matches. For some rows the clone size is stated as once, few or many, or as a class when expanded; others skip it.

j_gene: TRBJ1-1
d_gene: -
abundance: -
v_gene: TRBV5-1
CDR3nt: TGCGCCAGCAGCTTTTCGAGTGGGGAGACTGAAGCTTTCTTT
CDR3aa: CASSFSSGETEAFF

j_gene: TRBJ1-1
d_gene: TRBD1
abundance: -
v_gene: TRBV5-1
CDR3nt: TGCGCCAGCAGCAAAGGACAGGGAAGGAACACTGAAGCTTTCTTT
CDR3aa: CASSKGQGRNTEAFF

j_gene: TRBJ2-5
d_gene: TRBD2
abundance: -
v_gene: TRBV12-3/TRBV12-4
CDR3nt: TGTGCCAGCAGGCGCAGCGGGGAAGAGACCCAGTACTTC
CDR3aa: CASRRSGEETQYF

j_gene: TRBJ2-5
d_gene: -
abundance: -
v_gene: TRBV2
CDR3nt: TGTGCCAGCAGCGGCGGACTTAACCCGACTGTGGAGACCCAGTACTTC
CDR3aa: CASSGGLNPTVETQYF

j_gene: TRBJ2-3
d_gene: -
abundance: -
v_gene: TRBV7-8
CDR3nt: TGTGCCAGCAGCGACAGGTTTGGCACAGATACGCAGTATTTT
CDR3aa: CASSDRFGTDTQYF

j_gene: TRBJ2-1
d_gene: -
abundance: -
v_gene: TRBV27
CDR3nt: TGTGCCAGCAGTGACAGGCCCTACAATGAGCAGTTCTTC
CDR3aa: CASSDRPYNEQFF

j_gene: TRBJ1-4
d_gene: TRBD1
abundance: -
v_gene: TRBV4-1
CDR3nt: TGCGCCAGCAGCCAGCCGACAGGGGGGGAAAAACTGTTTTTT
CDR3aa: CASSQPTGGEKLFF

j_gene: TRBJ2-2
d_gene: -
abundance: -
v_gene: TRBV7-9
CDR3nt: TGTGCCAGCAGCTTACAGGGTGTTGTCGGGGAGCTGTTTTTT
CDR3aa: CASSLQGVVGELFF

j_gene: TRBJ1-2
d_gene: -
abundance: -
v_gene: TRBV6-5
CDR3nt: TGTGCCAGCTCCCGCCCCTCAGCTAACTATGGCTACACCTTC
CDR3aa: CASSRPSANYGYTF

j_gene: TRBJ2-3
d_gene: TRBD2
abundance: -
v_gene: TRBV11-2
CDR3nt: TGTGCCAGCAGCTCCGGGGGAGCTAGCGGGTACACAGATACGCAGTATTTT
CDR3aa: CASSSGGASGYTDTQYF

j_gene: TRBJ2-7
d_gene: -
abundance: -
v_gene: TRBV30
CDR3nt: TGTGCCTGGAGTGCCCTCCCGGGACAAATCTACGAGCAGTACTTC
CDR3aa: CAWSALPGQIYEQYF

j_gene: TRBJ1-6
d_gene: -
abundance: -
v_gene: TRBV27
CDR3nt: TGTGCCAGCAGTTTCAAAGGGGTGGGCTCTAATTCACCCCTCCACTTT
CDR3aa: CASSFKGVGSNSPLHF

j_gene: TRBJ1-1
d_gene: -
abundance: -
v_gene: TRBV30
CDR3nt: TGTGCCTGGAGTGTACGTTGGGGGCTGGAAGCTTTCTTT
CDR3aa: CAWSVRWGLEAFF

j_gene: TRBJ1-3
d_gene: -
abundance: -
v_gene: TRBV28
CDR3nt: TGTGCCAGCGTCACGGGGTTCTCTGGAAACACCATATATTTT
CDR3aa: CASVTGFSGNTIYF

j_gene: TRBJ1-2
d_gene: TRBD1
abundance: once
v_gene: TRBV2
CDR3nt: TGTGCCAGCAGGAGGGACAGCGCTAACTATGGCTACACCTTC
CDR3aa: CASRRDSANYGYTF

j_gene: TRBJ1-4
d_gene: -
abundance: once
v_gene: TRBV28
CDR3nt: TGTGCCAGCAGTTTAACCCACTTCGGCGGGGAAAGTGAAAAACTGTTTTTT
CDR3aa: CASSLTHFGGESEKLFF

j_gene: TRBJ1-6
d_gene: -
abundance: -
v_gene: TRBV27
CDR3nt: TGTGCCAGCAGCCCCGAGGGGGCCTATAATTCACCCCTCCACTTT
CDR3aa: CASSPEGAYNSPLHF

j_gene: TRBJ2-6
d_gene: TRBD1
abundance: -
v_gene: TRBV5-1
CDR3nt: TGCGCCAGCAGCCCCCGGGACAGGGGATTAATCTCTGGGGCCAACGTCCTGACTTTC
CDR3aa: CASSPRDRGLISGANVLTF

j_gene: TRBJ1-2
d_gene: -
abundance: once
v_gene: TRBV14
CDR3nt: TGTGCCAGCAGCCACCAAGGGGTGGGGGGCTACACCTTC
CDR3aa: CASSHQGVGGYTF

j_gene: TRBJ2-2
d_gene: TRBD2
abundance: -
v_gene: TRBV7-2
CDR3nt: TGTGCCAGCAGCTTAGAGGGAGGGGCCCCCGGGGAGCTGTTTTTT
CDR3aa: CASSLEGGAPGELFF

j_gene: TRBJ1-6
d_gene: -
abundance: -
v_gene: TRBV15
CDR3nt: TGTGCCACCAGCAGAGATGGGGGGTCACCCCTCCACTTT
CDR3aa: CATSRDGGSPLHF

j_gene: TRBJ2-5
d_gene: -
abundance: -
v_gene: TRBV11-3
CDR3nt: TGTGCCAGCAGCTTAGCAGGGTCTCCAGGGGAGACCCAGTACTTC
CDR3aa: CASSLAGSPGETQYF

j_gene: TRBJ1-2
d_gene: -
abundance: -
v_gene: TRBV9
CDR3nt: TGTGCCAGCAGCGCCGGGGATTACGGAGGCTACACCTTC
CDR3aa: CASSAGDYGGYTF

j_gene: TRBJ2-3
d_gene: TRBD1
abundance: -
v_gene: TRBV5-1
CDR3nt: TGCGCCAGCAGCCCGGTAGGGGGACAGTGGGGCACAGATACGCAGTATTTT
CDR3aa: CASSPVGGQWGTDTQYF

j_gene: TRBJ1-1
d_gene: -
abundance: -
v_gene: TRBV5-1
CDR3nt: TGCGCCAGCAGGATAGGGGAGGGGACTGAAGCTTTCTTT
CDR3aa: CASRIGEGTEAFF

j_gene: TRBJ1-2
d_gene: -
abundance: -
v_gene: TRBV19
CDR3nt: TGTGCCAGTATCCCCGGGACAAGGGGGATCTATGGCTACACCTTC
CDR3aa: CASIPGTRGIYGYTF

j_gene: TRBJ1-2
d_gene: -
abundance: -
v_gene: TRBV10-3
CDR3nt: TGTGCCATCAGTGAACCCGACAGGAGTTATGGCTACACCTTC
CDR3aa: CAISEPDRSYGYTF

j_gene: TRBJ1-5
d_gene: TRBD1
abundance: many
v_gene: TRBV3-1/TRBV3-2
CDR3nt: TGTGCCAGCAGCCGCCCGACAGGGTCTTATAGCAATCAGCCCCAGCATTTT
CDR3aa: CASSRPTGSYSNQPQHF

j_gene: TRBJ2-3
d_gene: TRBD2
abundance: -
v_gene: TRBV5-6
CDR3nt: TGTGCCAGCAGCTTGGACCTGGCGGGGGGTTCAGATACGCAGTATTTT
CDR3aa: CASSLDLAGGSDTQYF

j_gene: TRBJ2-5
d_gene: -
abundance: -
v_gene: TRBV7-2
CDR3nt: TGTGCCAGCAGCTTGGCTATGACACAAGAGACCCAGTACTTC
CDR3aa: CASSLAMTQETQYF

j_gene: TRBJ1-2
d_gene: TRBD1
abundance: -
v_gene: TRBV4-2
CDR3nt: TGTGCCAGCAGCCACCGGACAGGCCGAGATGGCTACACCTTC
CDR3aa: CASSHRTGRDGYTF

j_gene: TRBJ1-1
d_gene: -
abundance: -
v_gene: TRBV2
CDR3nt: TGTGCCAGGAGAAGAGGGCGGGGCGCCATGAACACTGAAGCTTTCTTT
CDR3aa: CARRRGRGAMNTEAFF

j_gene: TRBJ2-3
d_gene: -
abundance: -
v_gene: TRBV19
CDR3nt: TGTGCCAGTAGTATCCGGGGATACACAGATACGCAGTATTTT
CDR3aa: CASSIRGYTDTQYF

j_gene: TRBJ1-4
d_gene: TRBD1
abundance: -
v_gene: TRBV7-9
CDR3nt: TGTGCCAGCAGCTCCACAGGGGGAAGAAATGAAAAACTGTTTTTT
CDR3aa: CASSSTGGRNEKLFF

j_gene: TRBJ2-3
d_gene: TRBD2
abundance: -
v_gene: TRBV7-6
CDR3nt: TGTGCCAGCAGCCTCCCCGGGGGGGGCGGCACAGATACGCAGTATTTT
CDR3aa: CASSLPGGGGTDTQYF

j_gene: TRBJ2-5
d_gene: -
abundance: -
v_gene: TRBV7-7
CDR3nt: TGTGCCAGCAGCTTATTAGGGGTAGCTCTGGGGACCCAGTACTTC
CDR3aa: CASSLLGVALGTQYF

j_gene: TRBJ1-3
d_gene: TRBD1
abundance: -
v_gene: TRBV2
CDR3nt: TGTGCCAGCAGTTGGACAGGGTGGGACACCATATATTTT
CDR3aa: CASSWTGWDTIYF

j_gene: TRBJ1-4
d_gene: -
abundance: once
v_gene: TRBV6-6
CDR3nt: TGTGCCAGCAGTTACCCACGGGCAACTAATGAAAAACTGTTTTTT
CDR3aa: CASSYPRATNEKLFF

j_gene: TRBJ1-5
d_gene: -
abundance: -
v_gene: TRBV3-1/TRBV3-2
CDR3nt: TGTGCCAGCAGCCAAGAAGAGGGTAGTCAGCCCCAGCATTTT
CDR3aa: CASSQEEGSQPQHF

j_gene: TRBJ2-5
d_gene: TRBD2
abundance: -
v_gene: TRBV29-1
CDR3nt: TGCAGCGTCGGGACTAGCGGGGGACAAGAGACCCAGTACTTC
CDR3aa: CSVGTSGGQETQYF

j_gene: TRBJ2-5
d_gene: TRBD2
abundance: -
v_gene: TRBV2
CDR3nt: TGTGCCAGCAGCGCTTGGACTAGACGAGAGACCCAGTACTTC
CDR3aa: CASSAWTRRETQYF

j_gene: TRBJ1-5
d_gene: -
abundance: -
v_gene: TRBV27
CDR3nt: TGTGCCAGCAGTTTGGGGCCCCCGGGAGGGCCTTATGGGAGCAATCAGCCCCAGCATTTT
CDR3aa: CASSLGPPGGPYGSNQPQHF

j_gene: TRBJ1-5
d_gene: -
abundance: -
v_gene: TRBV23-1
CDR3nt: TGCGCCAGCAGTCAAGGACCCCCCCGGGGGCAGCCCCAGCATTTT
CDR3aa: CASSQGPPRGQPQHF

j_gene: TRBJ1-2
d_gene: TRBD1
abundance: -
v_gene: TRBV15
CDR3nt: TGTGCCACCAGCAGAGTTAGGGGCAGGGGGGAATATAATAACTATGGCTACACCTTC
CDR3aa: CATSRVRGRGEYNNYGYTF

j_gene: TRBJ1-2
d_gene: -
abundance: -
v_gene: TRBV4-2
CDR3nt: TGTGCCAGCAGCCAAGCGGGACAAACCTATGGCTACACCTTC
CDR3aa: CASSQAGQTYGYTF

j_gene: TRBJ1-5
d_gene: -
abundance: -
v_gene: TRBV12-3/TRBV12-4
CDR3nt: TGTGCCAGCAGCCCCACAGGCTATCAGCCCCAGCATTTT
CDR3aa: CASSPTGYQPQHF

j_gene: TRBJ1-1
d_gene: TRBD1
abundance: -
v_gene: TRBV28
CDR3nt: TGTGCCAGCAGTTCGACAGGGGTCACTGAAGCTTTCTTT
CDR3aa: CASSSTGVTEAFF

j_gene: TRBJ1-2
d_gene: -
abundance: few
v_gene: TRBV18
CDR3nt: TGTGCCAGCTCACCCGAGCTAGATGGCTACACCTTC
CDR3aa: CASSPELDGYTF

j_gene: TRBJ1-2
d_gene: TRBD1
abundance: -
v_gene: TRBV7-9
CDR3nt: TGTGCCAGCGCCTTTCCAGGGGGCGGCTACACCTTC
CDR3aa: CASAFPGGGYTF

j_gene: TRBJ2-1
d_gene: TRBD1
abundance: once
v_gene: TRBV6-5
CDR3nt: TGTGCCAGCAGTTCCCTAGGCTCAGGGGGGCAGTTCTTC
CDR3aa: CASSSLGSGGQFF

j_gene: TRBJ2-1
d_gene: -
abundance: -
v_gene: TRBV6-5
CDR3nt: TGTGCCAGCAGTTCCGCCCCCGGGGGTTTAGACAATGAGCAGTTCTTC
CDR3aa: CASSSAPGGLDNEQFF